The rows below give T cell receptor beta chains drawn from one sample of a study of T cell repertoires in cytomegalovirus infection. TCRdb independently ran MiXCR on the reads; one entry per CDR3 protein. This repertoire shows roughly 87,000 distinct CDR3 sequences, around 28% found once; its top ten account for roughly 70%. Antigen specificity for these receptors is unknown. The material was CD8+ T cells from cultured PBMCs, obtained from culture after CMV antigen stimulation. The receptors were gathered from a human donor in good health (CMV status not recorded). Some clones in this sample may be carry-over from other donors' samples. Each CDR3 is given with its conserved first and last residue. Fields, in order: V gene, J gene, D gene, clone size, CDR3 protein, CDR3 DNA. The D gene is left open where the match is weak. A row's size may be missing; if present it is once, few, many or a size class.

TRBV5-4	TRBJ2-7	.	.	CASSLHGDNSYEQYF	TGTGCCAGCAGCTTGCACGGAGACAACTCCTACGAGCAGTACTTC
TRBV20-1	TRBJ1-5	.	.	CSSRVPSSNQPQHF	TGCAGTTCCAGGGTCCCTTCTAGCAATCAGCCCCAGCATTTT
TRBV6-8	TRBJ2-3	.	.	CASSYSPGTDTQYF	TGTGCCAGCAGTTACTCGCCAGGGACAGATACGCAGTATTTT
TRBV28	TRBJ2-7	TRBD1	few	CASSLRQGRTSYEQYF	TGTGCCAGCAGTCTAAGACAGGGACGGACTTCCTACGAGCAGTACTTC
TRBV12-3/TRBV12-4	TRBJ1-5	.	few	CASTYSTEPQHF	TGTGCCAGCACCTATTCCACGGAGCCCCAGCATTTT
TRBV7-8	TRBJ2-1	TRBD1	many	CASSDGTGGNEQFF	TGTGCCAGCAGCGACGGGACAGGCGGCAATGAGCAGTTCTTC
TRBV2	TRBJ2-4	.	few	CASTDSKNIQYF	TGTGCCAGCACTGACTCCAAAAACATTCAGTACTTC
TRBV28	TRBJ2-7	.	many	CASSKVINSYEQYF	TGTGCCAGCAGTAAGGTCATAAACTCCTACGAGCAGTACTTC
TRBV7-9	TRBJ2-3	.	few	CASSLAGHTDTQYF	TGTGCCAGCAGCTTAGCGGGGCACACAGATACGCAGTATTTT
TRBV3-1	TRBJ2-1	.	medium-sized	CASSQDKEDLRHNEQFF	TGTGCCAGCAGCCAAGATAAGGAGGATTTAAGACACAATGAGCAGTTCTTC
TRBV5-6	TRBJ2-7	.	many	CASTPGQGAREQYF	TGTGCCAGCACCCCGGGGCAGGGTGCGCGAGAGCAGTACTTC
TRBV12-3/TRBV12-4	TRBJ2-1	TRBD1	.	CASSLWDRSYNEQFF	TGTGCCAGCAGTTTATGGGACAGGTCCTACAATGAGCAGTTCTTC
TRBV28	TRBJ1-1	.	many	CASSFPTAPKENTEAFF	TGTGCCAGCAGTTTTCCTACTGCCCCCAAAGAGAACACTGAAGCTTTCTTT
TRBV3-1	TRBJ1-4	.	few	CASSQDQGTEKLFF	TGTGCCAGCAGCCAAGATCAGGGGACCGAAAAACTGTTTTTT
TRBV6-8	TRBJ2-2	TRBD1	.	CASSQGEVGELFF	TGTGCCAGCAGCCAGGGGGAAGTCGGGGAGCTGTTTTTT
TRBV19	TRBJ2-7	.	few	CASSIDGVSSYEQYF	TGTGCCAGTAGTATCGACGGCGTAAGCTCCTACGAGCAGTACTTC
TRBV27	TRBJ2-7	TRBD1	.	CASSAGPGGGYEQYF	TGTGCCAGCAGTGCGGGGCCAGGGGGCGGGTACGAGCAGTACTTC
TRBV12-3/TRBV12-4	TRBJ1-2	.	few	CASSLNPGVYGYTF	TGTGCCAGCAGTTTAAACCCAGGGGTGTACGGCTACACCTTC
TRBV7-8	TRBJ2-1	.	few	CASSRRKTDTQFF	TGTGCCAGCTCCCGGAGAAAGACAGATACGCAGTTCTTC
TRBV12-3/TRBV12-4	TRBJ1-2	.	.	CASGSGQVNYGYTF	TGTGCCAGCGGCTCGGGCCAAGTGAACTATGGCTACACCTTC